The present entry profiles one TCR beta chain with its context. In the original workflow: Quantification of nucleated cells was approximated via reference gene primer amplification. Here immunoSEQ multiplex PCR was the method, and the copy in TCRdb shows in-frame clones only, minus some. The D gene and trimming were derived from the DNA, and the V and J assignments and clone size from that table. Here the sample spans roughly 26,000 clones, roughly 85% being singletons. V shed 10 bases and J shed 1 base, with 20 bases lying between them. This CDR3 comprises 15 residues. From germline, CDR1 is PRHDT and CDR2 FYEKMQ (reference sequence). These data originate in a study of blood T cell repertoires in COVID-19. Study-wide context: Italy, Spain and the United States were the sources of the convalescent and acute COVID-19 samples. Sources were T cells, B-cell-depleted T cells, or PBMCs; the material itself was cDNA or gDNA.

The source is a human donor in a cohort sampled during active COVID-19. Input material: peripheral blood. This chain uses TRBV13 with TRBJ2-7; a weak D match, TRBD1 (6 bases). DNA for the CDR3: TGTGCCATCCGGGACATCAGTTTGGGGTCCTACGAGCAGTACTTC. Its translation: CAIRDISLGSYEQYF.